These 29 T cell receptor beta chains were sequenced from one sample in a study of T cells in Graves' hyperthyroidism and ophthalmopathy. Regions amplified from RNA transcripts were the TCR beta CDR3 regions. Initially, a first-round RT-PCR of the TCR CDR3 employed the HTBI primer set. TCRdb called the multiplex PCR reads again in MiXCR, with one record for every CDR3 protein. The data hold approximately 630,000 distinct CDR3 sequences, with 15% to 20% observed a single time. Sequencing was performed on blood. The receptors here all came from a woman in her 30s with Graves' hyperthyroidism.

This clonotype was found many times. The rearrangement joins TRBV20-1 to TRBJ2-1; either TRBD1 or TRBD2 may fit D (5 bases each). Trimming cost V 1 base and J 2 bases, with 12 bases left between them. The CDR3 runs 15 residues. Per the germline V gene, CDR1 is DFQATT and CDR2 is SNEGSKA (reference sequence). The CDR3 DNA sequence: TGCAGTGCTAGAGTGAGGGACGACGCCTACAATGAGCAGTTCTTC. Translated: CSARVRDDAYNEQFF.

This clonotype has a handful of counts. This chain joins TRBV5-6 and TRBJ2-1, with D unresolved. CDR1 and CDR2 (germline): SGHDT, YYEEEE. The CDR3 extends over 12 amino acids. V was trimmed by 0 bases and J by 8 bases, leaving 6 bases between them. The CDR3 region is CASSLGVYEQFF. The CDR3 nucleotides are TGTGCCAGCAGCTTGGGAGTTTATGAGCAGTTCTTC.

V is TRBV5-1 and J is TRBJ2-2, with 8 positions matching TRBD2. This CDR3 has 18 amino acids. CDR1 SGHRS and CDR2 YFSETQ come from the germline V gene. The trim removed 4 bases at V and 3 bases at J, leaving 14 bases unmatched. CDR3 sequence reads: CASSPTRSLAEYTGELFF. CDR3 nucleotide sequence: TGCGCCAGCAGCCCTACCCGCTCACTAGCGGAGTACACCGGGGAGCTGTTTTTT.

V usage is TRBV18 and J usage is TRBJ2-7; the match to TRBD1 covers 7 bases. The CDR3 length is 15 residues. CDR1 is KGHSH, CDR2 LQKENI, per germline. V lost 3 bases to trimming and J lost 1 base; unmatched junction nucleotides: 6. The CDR3 protein is CASSPGQSDSYEQYF. In DNA, the CDR3 is TGTGCCAGCTCACCGGGACAGTCGGATTCCTACGAGCAGTACTTC.

This clonotype was detected only a few times. CDR3 nucleotides: TGTGCCAGCAGCTTAGGGGGACTCCGCTACAATGAGCAGTTCTTC. Its protein product is CASSLGGLRYNEQFF. The chain employs TRBV7-2 and TRBJ2-1; the D gene is possibly TRBD2 (6 bases). Trimming left V 1 base short and J 3 bases short, with 10 bases between. The CDR3 runs to 15 residues. CDR1 is SGHTA, CDR2 FQGNSA, per germline.

About this clonotype: A clone one base away is much larger, so this may be a read error. The J gene is TRBJ2-3, the V gene TRBV20-1; D is tentatively TRBD1 or TRBD2 (5 bases each). The CDR3 extends over 17 amino acids. Germline CDR1 reads DFQATT; CDR2 reads SNEGSKA (reference sequence). V lost 3 bases to trimming and J lost 4 bases, with 23 bases between them. The CDR3 spells CSARATTGRGLADTQYF. CDR3 DNA sequence: TGCAGTGCTAGGGCAACGACGGGACGGGGTTTGGCAGATACGCAGTATTTT.

Many counts were recorded for this clonotype. The genes are TRBV7-8 and TRBJ2-1, with D tentatively TRBD1 (5 bases). From germline, CDR1 is SGHVS and CDR2 FQNEAQ. This CDR3 is built from 17 residues. V lost 5 bases to trimming and J lost 2 bases, with 19 bases between them. CDR3 sequence reads: CASSELGGKGPYNEQFF. The CDR3 region has the DNA TGTGCCAGCAGCGAACTCGGTGGGAAGGGGCCCTACAATGAGCAGTTCTTC.

There are many counts of this clonotype. The genes are TRBV27 and TRBJ2-5; TRBD2 might be the D (6 bases). The CDR3 is 14 amino acids. Per the germline V gene, CDR1 is MNHEY and CDR2 is SMNVEV (reference sequence). V was clipped by 4 bases and J by 5 bases, with 14 bases between them. The CDR3 reads CASSYQGSGETQYF. DNA of the CDR3: TGTGCCAGCAGTTATCAAGGGAGCGGGGAGACCCAGTACTTC.

The chain links TRBV19 to TRBJ2-5; no reliable D call. The V gene's germline CDR1 is LNHDA and CDR2 SQIVND (reference sequence). This CDR3 spans 11 amino acids. Trimming took 1 base from V and 7 from J, leaving 4 bases between them. Here the CDR3 DNA reads TGTGCCAGTAGTATAGGGGGGACCCAGTACTTC. As protein: CASSIGGTQYF.

This clonotype was recorded at least ten times. The J gene is TRBJ2-5, the V gene TRBV18; D unresolved. V was cut by 1 base and J by 1 base, with 13 bases left in between. The length of the CDR3 is 16 residues. CDR1 KGHSH and CDR2 LQKENI come from the germline V gene. The CDR3 is CASSPRRLTTQETQYF. The DNA for the CDR3 is TGTGCCAGCTCACCACGGCGCCTAACCACCCAAGAGACCCAGTACTTC.

At least ten counts were recorded for this clonotype. The chain combines TRBV2 with TRBJ2-1; D gene uncertain. Germline V CDR1 and CDR2: SNHLY, FYNNEI. With 5 bases removed from V and 10 bases from J, the gap between germline ends came to 15 bases. The CDR3 covers 13 residues. CDR3 residues: CASSLGDWGEQFF. The CDR3 DNA follows: TGTGCCAGCAGTCTAGGAGATTGGGGAGAGCAGTTCTTC.

In regard to this clonotype: A much larger clone is a single base away; this may be a read error. The gene calls are TRBV30 and TRBJ2-3; D gene ambiguous. The V gene's germline CDR1 is GTSNPN and CDR2 SVGIG (reference sequence). Deletions cut 1 base from V and 4 bases from J, with 18 bases between. This CDR3 region has 16 residues. The DNA of the CDR3 is TGTGCCTGGAGTGGCTTGGGCAGGACCTACCCAGATACGCAGTATTTT. Amino acids: CAWSGLGRTYPDTQYF.

The rearrangement uses TRBV28 and TRBJ2-1; D ambiguous. Trimming removed 7 bases from V and 9 bases from J, with 16 bases in between. This CDR3 is 13 amino acids long. Germline values: CDR1 MDHEN, CDR2 SYDVKM. The CDR3 spells CASKVPAVGEQFF. The DNA for the CDR3 is TGTGCCAGCAAGGTGCCGGCCGTCGGTGAGCAGTTCTTC.

This clonotype has a single count. The genes are TRBV19 and TRBJ1-1; D uncertain. Germline V lookup: CDR1 LNHDA, CDR2 SQIVND (reference sequence). Trimming removed 1 base at V and 5 bases at J, with 11 bases between. The length of the CDR3 is 14 residues. The CDR3 loop is CASSIGTLGTEAFF. CDR3 nucleotides: TGTGCCAGTAGTATAGGCACTCTCGGAACTGAAGCTTTCTTT.

This clonotype was detected ten times or more. V and J are TRBV7-8 and TRBJ2-7; D is perhaps TRBD1 (9 bases). Germline values: CDR1 SGHVS, CDR2 FQNEAQ. V was cut by 5 bases and J by 5 bases, with 16 bases left in between. The CDR3 contains 14 residues. Here the CDR3 DNA reads TGTGCCAGCAGCAGCGGGGGACAGGGCCACGAGCAGTACTTC. This sequence encodes CASSSGGQGHEQYF. Together with reference TRBV7-8 and TRBJ2-7, the CDR3 gives the full variable domain: GAGVSQSPRYKVAKRGQDVALRCDPISGHVSLFWYQQALGQGPEFLTYFQNEAQLDKSGLPSDRFFAERPEGSVSTLKIQRTQQEDSAVYLCASSSGGQGHEQYFGPGTRLTVT.

This clonotype was counted at least ten times. The chain employs TRBV27 and TRBJ2-1, with a weak D call TRBD1 (6 bases). Trimming took 5 bases from V and 8 from J, leaving 16 bases between them. This CDR3 spans 14 amino acids. CDR1 MNHEY and CDR2 SMNVEV come from the germline V gene (reference sequence). CDR3 sequence reads: CASSEGTKVHEQFF. The DNA for the CDR3 is TGTGCCAGCAGTGAAGGGACAAAGGTCCATGAGCAGTTCTTC.

The V gene is TRBV24-1, the J gene TRBJ1-6, with a weak D call TRBD1 (6 bases). The CDR3 has 15 amino acids. From germline, CDR1 is KGHDR and CDR2 SFDVKD. The germline V and J ends were trimmed by 9 bases and 4 bases, with 15 bases remaining between them. The CDR3 DNA reads as TGTGCCACCCTATTACAGGGCTGGTATAATTCACCCCTCCACTTT. Amino acids: CATLLQGWYNSPLHF.

This clonotype was counted ten times or more. The chain carries TRBV20-1 and TRBJ2-3; TRBD1 matches at 7 bases. CDR3 size: 15 residues. Germline CDR1 reads DFQATT; CDR2 reads SNEGSKA (reference sequence). Losses at the gene ends were 5 bases for V and 3 bases for J; bases not matched to a gene: 11. Here the CDR3 DNA reads TGCAGTGCTCGACGGGACAGCTATATGACAGATACGCAGTATTTT. This translates into CSARRDSYMTDTQYF.

The rearrangement links TRBV9 to TRBJ1-2, with 9 bases fitting TRBD1. Germline trimming cut 8 bases from V and 7 bases from J; bases unmatched to any gene: 18. The CDR3 contains 16 residues. The germline gives CDR1 SGDLS, CDR2 YYNGEE. CDR3 region: CASSQALGQGLSGYTF. The CDR3 nucleotides read TGTGCCAGTTCACAGGCCCTCGGACAGGGGTTAAGTGGCTACACCTTC.

This clonotype was detected only a few times. A much larger clone differs by one base, so this may be a read error. CDR3 loop: CASSDDGRLNNEQLF. The CDR3 nucleotides are TGTGCCAGCAGTGACGACGGGAGGCTCAACAATGAGCAGCTCTTC. The chain combines TRBV2 with TRBJ2-1, with TRBD2 identical over 7 bases. The CDR3 has 15 amino acids. CDR1 SNHLY and CDR2 FYNNEI come from the germline V gene.

This clonotype came up many times. The gene calls are TRBV27 and TRBJ2-7; D remains unclear. Germline CDR1 is MNHEY and CDR2 is SMNVEV (reference sequence). The V end was cut by 5 bases, the J end by 0 bases, with 14 bases between. The CDR3 has 15 residues. The CDR3 here is CASSLRTVGSYEQYF. Here the CDR3 DNA reads TGTGCCAGCAGTCTACGGACGGTGGGCTCCTACGAGCAGTACTTC.

This chain connects TRBV5-1 to TRBJ1-4; tentative D call: TRBD1 (5 bases). V shed 0 bases and J shed 7 bases, with 10 bases lying between them. The length of the CDR3 is 14 residues. CDR1 is SGHRS, CDR2 YFSETQ, per germline. Here the CDR3 reads CASSLVGTGEKLFF. The DNA of the CDR3 is TGCGCCAGCAGCTTGGTAGGGACGGGTGAAAAACTGTTTTTT.

V gene TRBV30 combines with J gene TRBJ1-6; D possibly corresponds to TRBD1 (6 bases). The germline V gene encodes CDR1 GTSNPN and CDR2 SVGIG (reference sequence). V was trimmed by 8 bases and J by 7 bases, leaving 12 bases between them. There are 12 residues in the CDR3. CDR3 sequence reads: CASDRSNSPLHF. The CDR3 DNA follows: TGTGCCAGTGACAGGTCAAATTCACCCCTCCACTTT.

This clonotype was detected ten times or more. This chain joins TRBV28 and TRBJ2-4; weak D call: TRBD1 (6 bases). CDR1 and CDR2 from the germline V gene are MDHEN and SYDVKM. CDR3 length: 13 residues. Between the trimmed V and J ends, which lost 3 bases and 7 bases, there was a span of 10 bases. CDR3 residues: CASSFGQMNIQYF. The CDR3 coding sequence is TGTGCCAGCAGTTTCGGACAGATGAACATTCAGTACTTC.

DNA of the CDR3: TGTGCCATCAGGGGGACTAGCGGAGCCTACGAGCAGTACTTC. Its translation: CAIRGTSGAYEQYF. The rearrangement uses TRBV10-3 and TRBJ2-7, with TRBD2 matching 11 bases. The trim removed 6 bases at V and 2 bases at J, leaving 3 bases unmatched. CDR3 length: 14 amino acids. The germline CDR1 and CDR2 sequences are ENHRY and SYGVKD.

This clonotype was seen more than once but under ten times. This chain's CDR3 is CASSLREGSYEQYF. DNA for the CDR3: TGTGCCAGCAGTTTGCGGGAGGGCTCCTACGAGCAGTACTTC. The chain recombines TRBV12-3 or TRBV12-4 with TRBJ2-7; TRBD2 aligns across 9 bases. The ends lost 3 bases at V and 0 bases at J; junction bases unmatched: 0. This CDR3 has 14 residues.

Many counts were recorded for this clonotype. This chain joins TRBV3-1 and TRBJ2-5; either TRBD1 or TRBD2 may fit D (5 bases each). Germline CDR1 and CDR2: LGHDT and YNNKEL (reference sequence). The CDR3 runs to 15 residues. V was cut by 0 bases and J by 1 base, with 9 bases left in between. The CDR3 DNA sequence: TGTGCCAGCAGCCAAGAAGAGGGGACCCAAGAGACCCAGTACTTC. Protein: CASSQEEGTQETQYF.

This clonotype has at least ten counts. The J gene is TRBJ1-2, the V gene TRBV27; D is ambiguous. The CDR3 contains 15 residues. CDR1 and CDR2 from the germline V gene are MNHEY and SMNVEV (reference sequence). Trimming took 5 bases from V and 3 from J, leaving 16 bases between them. CDR3 amino acids: CASSPRGGSHYGYTF. The CDR3 nucleotides read TGTGCCAGCAGTCCACGTGGTGGGTCGCACTATGGCTACACCTTC.

In its sample, this clonotype was seen a few times. As DNA, the CDR3 is TGTGCCAGCAGCCCCCTACTAGCGGGAGGGGACAATGAGCAGTTCTTC. Translating it yields CASSPLLAGGDNEQFF. This chain links TRBV3-1 with TRBJ2-1, with 13 bases lining up with TRBD2. Trimming removed 4 bases from V and 5 bases from J; junction bases left unmatched: 5. Per germline, CDR1 LGHDT and CDR2 YNNKEL (reference sequence). The CDR3 consists of 16 residues.